Below, 24 T cell receptor beta chains from the same sample are listed, as sequenced in a study of beta chain features in type 1 diabetes. Sequencing targeted expressed TCRB transcripts, as all isolated RNA had been reverse transcribed. TCRdb keeps only in-frame clones here, not all; method: immunoSEQ multiplex PCR. This sample has a few hundred thousand clones; 9.6% occur once, and the top ten carry under 0.045%. Sequenced input: naive CD4+ T cells from blood. The receptor set was obtained from a woman aged 18 to 35 in good health.

A few counts support this clone. This chain connects TRBV11-2 to TRBJ1-4; D is possibly TRBD1 (5 bases). Germline CDR1 is SGHAT and CDR2 is FQNNGV. The CDR3 is made up of 15 amino acids. Deletions cut 5 bases from V and 0 bases from J, with 10 bases between. CDR3 protein: CASSVVGATNEKLFF. The CDR3 nucleotides read TGTGCCAGCAGCGTAGTAGGGGCAACTAATGAAAAACTGTTTTTT.

The V call is TRBV7-3, the J call TRBJ2-5, with D unclear. V lost 5 bases and J 2 bases, leaving 9 bases between the germline ends. Germline CDR1 and CDR2: SGHTA and FQGTGA. The CDR3 is 13 residues long. This chain's CDR3 is CASSHDWQETQYF. Here the CDR3 DNA reads TGTGCCAGCAGCCATGACTGGCAAGAGACCCAGTACTTC.

The chain has TRBV9 and TRBJ2-1, with TRBD2 matching over 12 bases. The V segment lost 0 bases and the J segment 1 base; nucleotides outside the gene matches: 5. Germline V gene sequence: CDR1 SGDLS, CDR2 YYNGEE. This CDR3 is 18 amino acids long. CDR3 region: CASSVGPSGGGSYNEQFF. CDR3 sequence (DNA): TGTGCCAGCAGCGTAGGTCCTAGCGGGGGGGGATCCTACAATGAGCAGTTCTTC.

The chain combines TRBV4-1 with TRBJ2-5; TRBD1 agrees at 11 bases. The DNA end favors TRBJ2-7, so the J call may be wrong. The CDR3 totals 14 residues. Germline CDR1 and CDR2: MGHRA and YSYEKL. The CDR3 nucleotides are TGCGCCAGCAGCTCACAGGGACAGGGGGTCGAGCAGTACTTC. Protein product: CASSSQGQGVEQYF.

The chain carries TRBV7-8 and TRBJ2-5; 9 bases are shared with TRBD1. J gave up 2 bases and V 4 bases, and 5 bases lay outside the gene matches. Germline V gene lookup returns CDR1 SGHVS and CDR2 FQNEAQ. This CDR3 region has 15 residues. Written as DNA, the CDR3 is TGTGCCAGCAGCTCCCACAGGGGGCCTCAAGAGACCCAGTACTTC. Residues: CASSSHRGPQETQYF. The complete variable domain, with remaining parts taken from reference TRBV7-8 and TRBJ2-5, reads GAGVSQSPRYKVAKRGQDVALRCDPISGHVSLFWYQQALGQGPEFLTYFQNEAQLDKSGLPSDRFFAERPEGSVSTLKIQRTQQEDSAVYLCASSSHRGPQETQYFGPGTRLLVL.

This clone was observed a few times. Other DNA variants within this sample encode the same CDR3. The rearrangement uses TRBV29-1 and TRBJ1-5; 7 bases are a match to TRBD1. The germline gives CDR1 SQVTM, CDR2 ANQGSEA. The V gene end was trimmed by 4 bases and the J gene end by 4 bases; junction bases not matched to a gene: 1. The CDR3 runs 12 residues. Written as DNA, the CDR3 is TGCAGCGTTGGGGGACAGAATCAGCCCCAGCATTTT. It encodes CSVGGQNQPQHF.

This clone appeared a few times. This sequence joins TRBV19 and TRBJ1-4, with TRBD1 matching 7 bases. J was trimmed by 0 bases and V by 10 bases; bases with no gene match: 11. CDR1 is LNHDA and CDR2 is SQIVND in the germline V gene (reference sequence). The CDR3 has 16 residues. The CDR3 here is CATRQGQLATNEKLFF. CDR3 bases: TGTGCCACCCGACAGGGTCAACTCGCAACTAATGAAAAACTGTTTTTT.

The gene calls are TRBV6-6 and TRBJ2-5; D is uncertain. The germline V gene encodes CDR1 MNHNY and CDR2 SVGAGI (reference sequence). The V and J ends lost 6 bases and 2 bases respectively, with 19 bases between them. CDR3 length equals 16 residues. Here the CDR3 DNA reads TGTGCCAGCAGCTACCCCCAACACGACGGGCAAGAGACCCAGTACTTC. Residues: CASSYPQHDGQETQYF.

In its sample, this clone was seen a few times. The chain has TRBV10-3 and TRBJ2-2; TRBD2 agrees at 10 bases. CDR1 and CDR2 (germline): ENHRY, SYGVKD. The CDR3 is made up of 14 amino acids. Germline trimming cut 6 bases from V and 4 bases from J; bases unmatched to any gene: 2. In nucleotides, the CDR3 is TGTGCCATCAGGACTAGCGGGTTCACCGGGGAGCTGTTTTTT. Translated: CAIRTSGFTGELFF.

The chain employs TRBV2 and TRBJ2-2; TRBD2 aligns across 9 bases. Germline V gene lookup returns CDR1 SNHLY and CDR2 FYNNEI. V trimming: 2 bases; J trimming: 6 bases; junction bases outside the gene matches: 4. The CDR3 has 15 amino acids. The CDR3 sequence is CASSELAGSPGELFF. CDR3 in DNA: TGTGCCAGCAGTGAACTAGCGGGGTCCCCCGGGGAGCTGTTTTTT.

Only a few counts were recorded for this clone. J is TRBJ2-3 and V is TRBV5-4; TRBD2 might be the D (5 bases). CDR1 SGHNT and CDR2 YYREEE come from the germline V gene (reference sequence). The CDR3 covers 15 residues. V was cut by 5 bases and J by 2 bases, with 15 bases left in between. DNA for the CDR3: TGTGCCAGCAGTCCTACCGACTACCCCACAGATACGCAGTATTTT. It translates to CASSPTDYPTDTQYF.

The chain recombines TRBV9 with TRBJ2-1, with 9 positions matching TRBD2. The CDR3 has 15 residues. Trimming removed 1 base from V and 5 bases from J; junction bases left unmatched: 4. The germline gives CDR1 SGDLS, CDR2 YYNGEE. The CDR3 DNA reads as TGTGCCAGCAGCGTAACCAGCGGGGGGCACAATGAGCAGTTCTTC. Amino acid sequence: CASSVTSGGHNEQFF.

This clone appeared a few times. In DNA form, the CDR3 reads TGTGCCAGCAGCGGGACCGCCCGACAGGGACTGTTCTCCTACAATGAGCAGTTCTTC. Translating it yields CASSGTARQGLFSYNEQFF. The chain combines TRBV7-2 with TRBJ2-1; possibly TRBD1 for D (7 bases). The V gene lost 5 bases and the J gene lost 0 bases, with 23 bases spanning the gap. The CDR3 contains 19 residues. Germline V lookup: CDR1 SGHTA, CDR2 FQGNSA.

The chain is built from TRBV28 and TRBJ1-5, with TRBD1 identical over 8 bases. The CDR3 has 16 residues. Germline trimming cut 6 bases from V and 7 bases from J; bases unmatched to any gene: 14. Germline loops: CDR1 MDHEN, CDR2 SYDVKM. The CDR3 sequence: CASRPTQGASTQPQHF. The CDR3 DNA sequence: TGTGCCAGCAGGCCGACGCAGGGGGCTTCGACCCAGCCCCAGCATTTT. Full variable domain (outside the CDR3, taken from reference TRBV28 and TRBJ1-5): DVKVTQSSRYLVKRTGEKVFLECVQDMDHENMFWYRQDPGLGLRLIYFSYDVKMKEKGDIPEGYSVSREKKERFSLILESASTNQTSMYLCASRPTQGASTQPQHFGDGTRLSIL.

This clone was found a few times. V gene TRBV6-5 combines with J gene TRBJ2-7; D perhaps matches TRBD2 (5 bases). Germline V CDR1 and CDR2: MNHEY, SVGAGI. Trimming stripped 3 bases from V and 7 bases from J, with 16 bases between. The CDR3 contains 14 residues. CDR3 coding DNA: TGTGCCAGCAGTTATGTAGCGCGCCCGGGGGAGCAGTACTTC. Encoded protein: CASSYVARPGEQYF.

In its sample, this clone was seen a few times. The CDR3: CASSQTYNEQFF. CDR3 nucleotides: TGTGCCAGCAGCCAAACCTACAATGAGCAGTTCTTC. This chain uses TRBV7-9 with TRBJ2-1; D unclear. The V end lost 5 bases, the J end lost 2 bases, and 4 bases lay between the germline ends. The CDR3 spans 12 residues. CDR1 SEHNR and CDR2 FQNEAQ come from the germline V gene (reference sequence).

The chain has TRBV16 and TRBJ1-1; D is ambiguous. With 4 bases removed from V and 1 base from J, the gap between germline ends came to 13 bases. The CDR3 spans 15 residues. Germline V gene lookup returns CDR1 KGHSY and CDR2 FQNENV. The CDR3 region is CASSPSVRRNTEAFF. Here the CDR3 DNA reads TGTGCCAGCAGCCCCTCAGTGAGGAGGAACACTGAAGCTTTCTTT.

This CDR3 reads CASSAQLAGVLETQYF. DNA of the CDR3: TGTGCCAGCAGCGCACAACTAGCGGGGGTTCTTGAGACCCAGTACTTC. V is TRBV9 and J is TRBJ2-5; 11 bases are shared with TRBD2. The germline V gene has CDR1 SGDLS and CDR2 YYNGEE. This CDR3 comprises 16 residues. V lost 3 bases, J lost 5 bases, and 9 bases stayed unmatched. The full variable domain, rest sourced from reference TRBV9 and TRBJ2-5, is DSGVTQTPKHLITATGQRVTLRCSPRSGDLSVYWYQQSLDQGLQFLIQYYNGEERAKGNILERFSAQQFPDLHSELNLSSLELGDSALYFCASSAQLAGVLETQYFGPGTRLLVL.

The chain recombines TRBV2 with TRBJ1-5; unclear D gene. In germline, CDR1 is SNHLY, CDR2 FYNNEI. V lost 3 bases and J 1 base, leaving 4 bases between the germline ends. This CDR3 comprises 13 residues. The CDR3 coding sequence is TGTGCCAGCAGTGATCGGAGCAATCAGCCCCAGCATTTT. Its protein is CASSDRSNQPQHF.

This rearrangement joins TRBV9 to TRBJ2-1; no firm D call. The CDR3 loop spans 13 amino acids. The V end was cut by 2 bases, the J end by 4 bases, with 7 bases between. CDR1 is SGDLS and CDR2 is YYNGEE in the germline V gene. The CDR3 coding sequence is TGTGCCAGCAGCGTCAGTCATTACAATGAGCAGTTCTTC. This gives the protein CASSVSHYNEQFF.

This clone has a handful of counts. This chain connects TRBV5-1 to TRBJ2-7, with 7 bases identical to TRBD1. Germline loops: CDR1 SGHRS, CDR2 YFSETQ. The CDR3 contains 15 residues. Trimming removed 4 bases from V and 4 bases from J; junction bases left unmatched: 11. The CDR3 DNA reads as TGCGCCAGCAGCAGACAGGGACAGACAAATTACGAGCAGTACTTC. Translation gives CASSRQGQTNYEQYF.

In its sample, this clone was seen a few times. The chain links TRBV4-1 to TRBJ2-7, with a tentative D call TRBD2 (6 bases). The CDR3 has 12 residues. V was clipped by 1 base and J by 5 bases, with 6 bases between them. Germline CDR1 MGHRA, CDR2 YSYEKL. The CDR3 DNA sequence: TGCGCCAGCAGCCAAGGGAGGGACGAGCAGTACTTC. This translates into CASSQGRDEQYF.

This clone showed up just a few times. The CDR3 nucleotides read TGTGCCAGCAGCTTATTGGGGACAGCGGGTAATCAGCCCCAGCATTTT. Encoded protein: CASSLLGTAGNQPQHF. V gene TRBV7-2 combines with J gene TRBJ1-5; 7 bases line up with TRBD1. The CDR3 is made up of 16 amino acids. Trimming cost V 2 bases and J 4 bases; bases outside gene matches: 8. Germline V gene lookup returns CDR1 SGHTA and CDR2 FQGNSA.

This clone was counted only a few times. The V and J genes are TRBV7-9 and TRBJ2-1, with 7 bases fitting TRBD2. After removal of 5 bases from V and 2 bases from J, the junction contained 3 bases not matched to a gene. The germline CDR1 and CDR2 sequences are SEHNR and FQNEAQ (reference sequence). CDR3 length equals 14 residues. The CDR3 DNA is TGTGCCAGCAGCGTCGGGACTACCTACAATGAGCAGTTCTTC. It translates to CASSVGTTYNEQFF.